Listed here are 16 T cell receptor beta chains from one sample, sequenced in a study of human T cells and chemical hapten exposure. One entry per CDR3 protein, called by TCRdb with MiXCR from the RACE reads. The data contain about 80,000 distinct CDR3 sequences, around 15% of them singletons. Time point of the sample: pre-sensitization, week 0. Treatment indicated: therapeutic diphenylcyclopropenone sensitization with weekly scalp DPC. The sample was whole blood, taken in connection with sensitization to the hapten diphenylcyclopropenone (DPC). All receptors come from a woman aged 50 to 60 with alopecia areata. Some clones in this sample may be carry-over from other donors' samples.

This clonotype was found many times. This rearrangement joins TRBV7-2 to TRBJ2-5; a possible D gene is TRBD2 (5 bases). CDR3 length equals 13 residues. The V and J ends lost 5 bases and 3 bases respectively, with 10 bases between them. Germline V gene sequence: CDR1 SGHTA, CDR2 FQGNSA. The DNA for the CDR3 is TGTGCCAGCAGCGCGCCGGGGAAAGAGACCCAGTACTTC. It is translated as CASSAPGKETQYF.

CDR3: CASSPSGVTEAFF. In DNA form, the CDR3 reads TGTGCCAGCTCACCCTCAGGGGTCACTGAAGCTTTCTTT. The chain links TRBV18 to TRBJ1-1; D is possibly TRBD1 (6 bases). Trimming shortened V by 3 bases and J by 4 bases, and 9 bases separated the two germline ends. The CDR3 spans 13 residues. From germline, CDR1 is KGHSH and CDR2 LQKENI.

This chain connects TRBV3-1 to TRBJ2-1; 9 bases match TRBD2. This CDR3 comprises 15 residues. V shed 3 bases, J shed 6 bases, and the junction held 6 bases outside the gene matches. Germline CDR1 LGHDT, CDR2 YNNKEL (reference sequence). This CDR3 reads CASSQPGREGNEQFF. DNA of the CDR3: TGTGCCAGCAGCCAGCCAGGGCGGGAGGGCAATGAGCAGTTCTTC.

This clonotype occurred a few times. The J gene is TRBJ1-5, the V gene TRBV7-9; no firm D call. CDR1 SEHNR and CDR2 FQNEAQ come from the germline V gene (reference sequence). This CDR3 is 12 amino acids long. The V gene lost 1 base and the J gene lost 6 bases, with 4 bases spanning the gap. This CDR3 is CASSLGTQPQHF. The CDR3 nucleotides are TGTGCCAGCAGCTTAGGTACTCAGCCCCAGCATTTT.

V usage is TRBV12-3 or TRBV12-4 and J usage is TRBJ1-2; D is unresolved. The ends were cut back, 5 bases at V and 5 bases at J, with 9 bases in the middle. This CDR3 is built from 12 residues. The CDR3 nucleotides read TGTGCCAGCAGTCCCGTTGGGTATGGCTACACCTTC. Translation: CASSPVGYGYTF.

This clonotype was counted many times. The rearrangement joins TRBV20-1 to TRBJ2-1; TRBD2 agrees at 11 bases. This CDR3 region has 14 residues. Trimming cost V 5 bases and J 6 bases; bases outside gene matches: 6. From germline, CDR1 is DFQATT and CDR2 SNEGSKA (reference sequence). The CDR3 sequence: CSAPIAGGRNEQFF. As DNA, the CDR3 is TGCAGTGCTCCGATAGCGGGAGGGCGCAATGAGCAGTTCTTC.

The rearrangement uses TRBV28 and TRBJ1-2; the D is unclear. The CDR3 has 14 residues. CDR1 is MDHEN, CDR2 SYDVKM, per germline. V was cut by 5 bases and J by 8 bases, with 18 bases left in between. The chain's CDR3 is CASSLRGVRFGYTF. CDR3 DNA: TGTGCCAGCAGTCTCCGGGGTGTACGCTTCGGCTACACCTTC.

The gene calls are TRBV20-1 and TRBJ2-7; possible D gene TRBD2, 5 bases. Germline V lookup: CDR1 DFQATT, CDR2 SNEGSKA (reference sequence). With 1 base removed from V and 7 bases from J, the gap between germline ends came to 11 bases. The CDR3 extends over 12 amino acids. For the CDR3, the DNA is TGCAGTGCTAGAGTCGGAGGAAGGGAGCAGTACTTC. It translates to CSARVGGREQYF.

J is TRBJ2-3 and V is TRBV28; D is undetermined. Trimming removed 3 bases from V and 3 bases from J, with 7 bases in between. The germline gives CDR1 MDHEN, CDR2 SYDVKM. This CDR3 has 13 residues. The CDR3 DNA sequence: TGTGCCAGCAGTTTCGTCGCTACAGATACGCAGTATTTT. Translated: CASSFVATDTQYF.

The chain combines TRBV5-1 with TRBJ2-3; D might be TRBD1 or TRBD2, each matching 5 bases. Per the germline V gene, CDR1 is SGHRS and CDR2 is YFSETQ. Trimming stripped 1 base from V and 2 bases from J, with 17 bases between. There are 17 residues in the CDR3. CDR3 amino acids: CASSLTLGRGPTDTQYF. CDR3 nucleotide sequence: TGCGCCAGCAGCTTGACCCTCGGTCGGGGCCCCACAGATACGCAGTATTTT.

This clonotype occurred many times. V and J are TRBV18 and TRBJ1-5; D not resolved. Trimming shortened V by 2 bases and J by 2 bases, and 7 bases separated the two germline ends. The CDR3 has 14 residues. CDR1 and CDR2 (germline): KGHSH, LQKENI. CDR3 amino acids: CASSPDGGNQPQHF. The CDR3 region has the DNA TGTGCCAGCTCACCAGACGGGGGCAATCAGCCCCAGCATTTT.

This clonotype was counted between two and nine times. The chain carries TRBV12-3 or TRBV12-4 and TRBJ1-3; D uncertain. The V and J ends lost 3 bases and 0 bases respectively, with 9 bases between them. The CDR3 extends over 15 amino acids. The CDR3 DNA reads as TGTGCCAGCAGTTTGAACCATGGCTCTGGAAACACCATATATTTT. Encoded protein: CASSLNHGSGNTIYF.

This sequence joins TRBV29-1 and TRBJ2-3; 9 bases are a match to TRBD2. The CDR3 runs 13 residues. J gave up 3 bases and V 5 bases, and 3 bases lay outside the gene matches. Germline assignment: CDR1 SQVTM and CDR2 ANQGSEA. CDR3 nucleotides: TGCAGCGTTAGCGGGAGGTTTACAGATACGCAGTATTTT. Its translation: CSVSGRFTDTQYF.

V and J are TRBV29-1 and TRBJ2-1; D gene uncertain. CDR1 and CDR2 from the germline V gene are SQVTM and ANQGSEA. Trimming left V 3 bases short and J 4 bases short, with 10 bases between. This CDR3 is 13 amino acids long. The CDR3 sequence is CSVDQLVYNEQFF. In DNA, the CDR3 is TGCAGCGTTGATCAGCTCGTATACAATGAGCAGTTCTTC.

This clonotype was seen ten or more times. The V gene is TRBV27, the J gene TRBJ2-3; TRBD2 agrees at 8 bases. The CDR3 loop spans 15 amino acids. CDR1 and CDR2 from the germline V gene are MNHEY and SMNVEV (reference sequence). The trim removed 3 bases at V and 3 bases at J, leaving 5 bases unmatched. Written as DNA, the CDR3 is TGTGCCAGCAGTTTGAAGGCGGGAGGAACAGATACGCAGTATTTT. This sequence encodes CASSLKAGGTDTQYF.

The CDR3 DNA reads TGTGCCAGCAGCCCGCCGACAGGGGCCTACGAGCAGTACTTC. Its translation is CASSPPTGAYEQYF. The rearrangement uses TRBV5-6 and TRBJ2-7; 8 positions match TRBD1. Looked up from germline, CDR1 is SGHDT and CDR2 is YYEEEE. There are 14 residues in the CDR3. V dropped 4 bases and J dropped 2; count of bases not matched to a gene: 5. Drawing the rest from reference TRBV5-6 and TRBJ2-7, the complete variable domain is DAGVTQSPTHLIKTRGQQVTLRCSPKSGHDTVSWYQQALGQGPQFIFQYYEEEERQRGNFPDRFSGHQFPNYSSELNVNALLLGDSALYLCASSPPTGAYEQYFGPGTRLTVT.